This T cell receptor beta chain was recorded in a study of control samples from healthy donors and cancer patients. Generated by immunoSEQ multiplex PCR, the TCRdb table keeps only in-frame clones and is missing some. Seen here are tens of thousands of clones, over 85% observed once, and the top ten hold around 1.6%. Trimming took 6 bases from V and 5 from J; bases not matched to a gene: 6. This CDR3 has 14 residues. Germline-derived CDR1 and CDR2 are MNHEY and SVGAGI. Sequencing input: PBMCs. The source is a man aged 40-49 years with colorectal cancer. The rearrangement joins TRBV6-5 to TRBJ2-3, with 9 bases aligning to TRBD1. For the CDR3, the DNA is TGTGCCAGCAGCCGGGACAGGGAGGGAGATACGCAGTATTTT. Translating it yields CASSRDREGDTQYF.